This T cell receptor (beta chain) appears in the sequencing data of a study of T cell responses to AZD1222 COVID-19 vaccine (dated by TCRdb to about 2021). Notes on the research overall: Because spike-specific TCR depth and breadth did not differ between the two schedules, AZD1222 recipients who got a second dose at roughly 4 weeks were pooled with those who got a second dose at roughly 12 weeks. A total of over 230 trial participants underwent TCR sequencing, of whom roughly 210 received two doses of AZD1222 and about 25 received two doses of the MenACWY control vaccine. Trial participants were enrolled into age subgroups of 18-55, 56-69 and 70-plus years, which contained 148, 28 and 57 TCR-sequenced participants, respectively.

To note about this clone: Its cognate antigen has yet to be identified. No much larger clonotype is one base removed from it; base qualities were not supplied.

This specimen's time point label, per the study, means: baseline before first vaccination. Vaccinee samples were obtained from the UK trials COV001 and COV002, which included a single-blind randomized controlled phase 2/3 trial of AZD1222 (ChAdOx1 nCoV-19) in healthy adults. For TCRbeta chain sequencing, PBMC samples from trial participants were taken at day 0 and at day 28 after the second dose. The research as a whole found: Conclusions about previously exposed vaccinees were limited because only a handful of AZD1222 recipients were SARS-CoV-2 seropositive at baseline. Because no samples from the day 14 peak response were available, repertoires could be characterized only after the peak T cell response. After two AZD1222 doses, spike-specific TCR breadth and depth were significantly higher than at day 0 and than in MenACWY recipients. The 56-69-year group was small, and its depth increase did not reach significance, likely because of low power. Participants were mostly white British, with more females than males. The authors suggested clonal diversity may have been underestimated. Epitopes outside the regions mutated in the B.1.351 and B.1.1.7 variants were reportedly recognized by nearly half of the unique spike-specific TCRs. Vaccine-associated CD4 TCRs spanned the whole spike protein, with dominant responses in regions 160-218 and 743-854.

The CDR3 regions of human TCRbeta chains were subjected to immunosequencing. Per the original workflow: TCRs in the repertoires were compared against a reference library of SARS-CoV-2-specific TCRs that had been generated with the MIRA antigen-specificity platform. Breadth was defined as the fraction of unique TCRs that were SARS-CoV-2-associated. Depth was defined as the fraction of total T cells that were SARS-CoV-2-associated. Using the MIRA data, each spike-specific TCR was assigned both to the spike region to which the TCR was reactive and to a CD4 or CD8 class. Log10-transformed breadth and depth values were compared by one-way ANOVA with Sidak's multiple comparisons tests. In its TCRdb copy, this immuneACCESS table keeps in-frame sequences only and misses some clones. Where compared with another copy, unresolved V genes explain less than half of these, and the others have no known cause. V, J and clone size are taken as reported in that table, and D and trimming were inferred from the DNA itself. This sample has approximately 76,000 clones in its table, and 80% to 85% of those were observed once. The top ten constitute about 3.1% of the sample.

Spanning cysteine to phenylalanine, the CDR3 consists of 19 amino acids. Only CDR3 DNA is held: 57 bases, read in frame from base 1. Trimming leaves V shorter by 2 bases and J shorter by 3 bases, with the junction holding 19 bases beyond the gene matches. CDR1 is given as MNHNS and CDR2 as SASEGT, both from the germline V gene. The receptor was derived from an adult in good health. In this chain, TRBV6-1 is recombined with TRBJ2-7; 7 bases in between match TRBD1. This material consisted of peripheral blood, taken on day 0 of AZD1222 vaccination. The CDR3 region: CASSEQWLVGTGEFYEQYF. Read as DNA, the sequence is TGTGCCAGCAGTGAACAGTGGCTTGTTGGTACAGGGGAATTCTACGAGCAGTACTTC.